The present T cell receptor beta chain was sequenced within a study of radiation and T cells in renal cell carcinoma. A word on this clone: What it binds is unknown.

Generated by immunoSEQ multiplex PCR, the TCRdb table keeps only in-frame clones and is missing some. In the table there are around 4,000 clones, about three fifths of which are singletons. The sample's treatment: 15 Gy SBRT to primary tumor, nephrectomy 4 weeks later. This CDR3 is 16 amino acids long. Germline V gene lookup returns CDR1 SGHTA and CDR2 FQGNSA. Deletions cut 5 bases from V and 2 bases from J, with 18 bases between. The study, taken as a whole, reports: Top tumor clonotypes rose in blood 2 weeks post-radiation, then contracted. Dominant CDR3 motifs were more common in irradiated tumors than controls. Without pretreatment biopsies, baseline tumor clonotype presence was undetermined. Top 100 clonotypes averaged around 50% in irradiated versus around 40% in nephrectomy-only tumors.

The source was tumor tissue, collected from a patient whose treatment included radiotherapy and nephrectomy. This receptor was identified in a woman in her fifties or sixties with renal cell carcinoma. The chain has TRBV7-2 and TRBJ2-5; D is perhaps TRBD1 (6 bases). The CDR3 DNA reads TGTGCCAGCAGCCGAGTCGGGACACTCCGGCAAGAGACCCAGTACTTC. Protein: CASSRVGTLRQETQYF.